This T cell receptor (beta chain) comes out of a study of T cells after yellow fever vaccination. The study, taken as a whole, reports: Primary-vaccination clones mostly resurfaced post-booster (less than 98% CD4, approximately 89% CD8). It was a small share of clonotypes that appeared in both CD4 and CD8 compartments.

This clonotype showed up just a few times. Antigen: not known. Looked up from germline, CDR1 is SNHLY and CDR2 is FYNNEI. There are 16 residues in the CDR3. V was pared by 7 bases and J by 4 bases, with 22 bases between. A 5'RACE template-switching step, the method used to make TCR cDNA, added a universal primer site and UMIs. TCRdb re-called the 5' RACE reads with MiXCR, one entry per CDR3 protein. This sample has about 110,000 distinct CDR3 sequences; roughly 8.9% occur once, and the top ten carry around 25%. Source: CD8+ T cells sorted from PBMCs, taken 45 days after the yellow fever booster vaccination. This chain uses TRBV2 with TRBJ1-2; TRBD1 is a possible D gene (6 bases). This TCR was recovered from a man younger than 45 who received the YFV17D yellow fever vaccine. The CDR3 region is CASTDLDSFLFYGYTF. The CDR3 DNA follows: TGTGCCAGCACAGACTTGGACAGCTTCCTCTTCTATGGCTACACCTTC. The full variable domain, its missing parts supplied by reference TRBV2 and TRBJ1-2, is EPEVTQTPSHQVTQMGQEVILRCVPISNHLYFYWYRQILGQKVEFLVSFYNNEISEKSEIFDDQFSVERPDGSNFTLKIRSTKLEDSAMYFCASTDLDSFLFYGYTFGSGTRLTVV.